The 21 T cell receptor beta chains presented below share a single source sample, sequenced in a study of blood T cell repertoires in COVID-19. This table comes from immunoSEQ multiplex PCR, and its TCRdb copy is limited to in-frame clones, with some not included. The sample holds a few hundred thousand clones, 70% to 90% seen once. Sequences were obtained from PBMCs or T cells enriched from blood (not recorded which). The receptors stem from a woman aged 25 to 39 who had recovered from COVID-19.

V and J are TRBV30 and TRBJ2-7, with 10 positions matching TRBD2. Germline CDR1 is GTSNPN and CDR2 is SVGIG (reference sequence). CDR3 size: 12 residues. The junction had 4 bases not matched to a gene; V was cut back by 4 bases and J by 7 bases. The CDR3 protein is CAWTSGGREQYF. CDR3 nucleotide sequence: TGTGCCTGGACTAGCGGGGGCCGGGAGCAGTACTTC.

The chain links TRBV12-5 to TRBJ2-3; D may be TRBD2 (5 bases). The V gene's germline CDR1 is LGHNT and CDR2 FRNRAP. The CDR3 consists of 15 residues. The ends were cut back, 0 bases at V and 4 bases at J, with 11 bases in the middle. The CDR3 loop reads CASGLVLGRADTQYF. The CDR3 DNA is TGTGCTAGTGGTTTGGTACTGGGGAGAGCAGATACGCAGTATTTT.

The chain uses TRBV9 and TRBJ1-2; TRBD1 matches at 9 bases. The germline V gene encodes CDR1 SGDLS and CDR2 YYNGEE. The CDR3 is 15 amino acids. With 4 bases clipped from V and 4 bases from J, the junction kept 8 bases outside the gene matches. CDR3 sequence reads: CASSRGQGELYGYTF. CDR3 coding DNA: TGTGCCAGCAGCAGGGGACAGGGAGAACTCTATGGCTACACCTTC.

The V call is TRBV6-2 or TRBV6-3, the J call TRBJ1-5, with a tentative D call TRBD1 (6 bases). The V gene lost 4 bases and the J gene lost 6 bases, with 19 bases spanning the gap. Germline V lookup: CDR1 MNHEY, CDR2 SVGEGT. The CDR3 is 16 residues long. The CDR3 protein is CASSSGQPSGSQPQHF. CDR3 sequence (DNA): TGTGCCAGCAGTTCAGGACAGCCTTCGGGTAGTCAGCCCCAGCATTTT.

The chain links TRBV7-2 to TRBJ1-2, with D possibly TRBD1 on 6 matching bases. Trimming left V 5 bases short and J 8 bases short, with 15 bases between. Looked up from germline, CDR1 is SGHTA and CDR2 is FQGNSA. This CDR3 is built from 13 residues. The CDR3 is CASSPGAFSGYTF. In DNA, the CDR3 is TGTGCCAGCAGCCCAGGGGCCTTCTCCGGCTACACCTTC.

A few counts support this clone. The CDR3 nucleotides read TGTGCCACCCGGGACAGGAATAACACTGAAGCTTTCTTT. Its protein is CATRDRNNTEAFF. V usage is TRBV21-1 and J usage is TRBJ1-1; TRBD1, the table's D call, lacks a check against the DNA. TRBV21-1 is shown as a pseudogene. The CDR3 runs to 13 residues.

This chain links TRBV10-3 with TRBJ1-2, with 7 bases matching TRBD1. This CDR3 has 15 amino acids. Looked up from germline, CDR1 is ENHRY and CDR2 is SYGVKD. J lost 5 bases, V lost 6 bases, and 12 bases had no gene match. The CDR3 DNA is TGTGCCATCAGCGAACCAACCGGGACAGAGTATGGCTACACCTTC. This translates into CAISEPTGTEYGYTF.

This clone was counted only a few times. This chain links TRBV4-1 with TRBJ1-2, with D uncertain. The CDR3 covers 16 residues. Germline values: CDR1 MGHRA, CDR2 YSYEKL. V was clipped by 6 bases and J by 3 bases, with 20 bases between them. CDR3 amino acids: CASSSNGAGFDYGYTF. CDR3 coding DNA: TGCGCCAGCAGTTCAAACGGCGCGGGGTTCGACTATGGCTACACCTTC.

The rearrangement joins TRBV30 to TRBJ1-1, with D hard to call. Germline V lookup: CDR1 GTSNPN, CDR2 SVGIG (reference sequence). The CDR3 is 11 amino acids. With 5 bases removed from V and 1 base from J, the gap between germline ends came to 5 bases. CDR3: CAWDGNTEAFF. The CDR3 coding sequence is TGTGCCTGGGACGGGAACACTGAAGCTTTCTTT. Based on the CDR3 plus reference TRBV30 and TRBJ1-1, the full variable domain is SQTIHQWPATLVQPVGSPLSLECTVEGTSNPNLYWYRQAAGRGLQLLFYSVGIGQISSEVPQNLSASRPQDRQFILSSKKLLLSDSGFYLCAWDGNTEAFFGQGTRLTVV.

The chain is built from TRBV4-1 and TRBJ1-5, with TRBD1 as a possible D gene (5 bases). Trimming shortened V by 0 bases and J by 0 bases, and 9 bases separated the two germline ends. Germline CDR1 reads MGHRA; CDR2 reads YSYEKL. CDR3 length equals 16 residues. CDR3 coding DNA: TGCGCCAGCAGCCAAGAGGGGCGGAATAGCAATCAGCCCCAGCATTTT. Amino acid sequence: CASSQEGRNSNQPQHF.

The genes are TRBV7-9 and TRBJ2-5, with D possibly matching TRBD2 (5 bases). Germline V lookup: CDR1 SEHNR, CDR2 FQNEAQ (reference sequence). The CDR3 covers 15 residues. Trimming took 5 bases from V and 1 from J, leaving 14 bases between them. The CDR3: CASSPTVRGQETQYF. The CDR3, as DNA: TGTGCCAGCAGCCCCACCGTTCGGGGCCAAGAGACCCAGTACTTC.

CDR3 loop: CASSKVMNTEAFF. The CDR3, as DNA: TGCGCCAGCAGCAAAGTCATGAACACTGAAGCTTTCTTT. V is TRBV4-3 and J is TRBJ1-1; D gene uncertain. Trimming shortened V by 5 bases and J by 0 bases, and 7 bases separated the two germline ends. CDR1 is LGHNA, CDR2 YSLEER, per germline. The CDR3 contains 13 residues.

The rearrangement links TRBV24-1 to TRBJ2-7; maybe TRBD2 (7 bases). This CDR3 contains 16 residues. V lost 9 bases, J lost 0 bases, and 20 bases lay in between. Germline assignment: CDR1 KGHDR and CDR2 SFDVKD. The CDR3 spells CATWGGARPSSYEQYF. The CDR3 coding sequence is TGTGCCACCTGGGGGGGGGCCCGCCCCAGCTCCTACGAGCAGTACTTC.

The chain employs TRBV2 and TRBJ1-4; 8 nucleotides align to TRBD1. The V gene's germline CDR1 is SNHLY and CDR2 FYNNEI. The CDR3 is 15 residues long. Losses at the gene ends were 3 bases for V and 10 bases for J; bases not matched to a gene: 10. The CDR3 spells CASSEDRADGGKLFF. CDR3 DNA sequence: TGTGCCAGCAGTGAGGACAGGGCCGATGGGGGAAAACTGTTTTTT.

The chain is built from TRBV11-2 and TRBJ1-1, with 9 positions matching TRBD1. J was trimmed by 6 bases and V by 6 bases; bases with no gene match: 11. CDR1 and CDR2 (germline): SGHAT, FQNNGV. This CDR3 region has 15 residues. For the CDR3, the DNA is TGTGCCAGCAGGGGGTTGGGGACAGGGAAAGCTGAAGCTTTCTTT. This codes for CASRGLGTGKAEAFF.

The rearrangement uses TRBV6-5 and TRBJ1-2; unclear D gene. V was cut by 11 bases and J by 3 bases, with 16 bases left in between. This CDR3 has 13 amino acids. Germline V gene lookup returns CDR1 MNHEY and CDR2 SVGAGI. CDR3 amino acids: CASSFGRDYGYTF. For the CDR3, the DNA is TGTGCCTCGTCCTTTGGCCGGGACTATGGCTACACCTTC.

V usage is TRBV4-1 and J usage is TRBJ2-3; TRBD2 matches at 10 bases. There are 16 residues in the CDR3. With 1 base clipped from V and 6 bases from J, the junction kept 7 bases outside the gene matches. CDR1 is MGHRA and CDR2 is YSYEKL in the germline V gene. CDR3 in amino acids: CASSQAASGGEDTQYF. The CDR3 DNA reads TGCGCCAGCAGCCAAGCCGCTAGCGGGGGCGAGGATACGCAGTATTTT.

The chain couples TRBV7-2 to TRBJ1-2; possibly TRBD1 for D (6 bases). In germline, CDR1 is SGHTA, CDR2 FQGNSA. V gave up 5 bases and J gave up 8 bases, with 18 bases separating them. The CDR3 loop spans 14 amino acids. CDR3 region: CASSIPQGSRGYTF. CDR3 nucleotide sequence: TGTGCCAGCAGCATTCCACAGGGCTCTCGCGGCTACACCTTC.

This chain joins TRBV7-9 and TRBJ2-3; 8 bases fit TRBD2. The CDR3 loop spans 15 amino acids. Looked up from germline, CDR1 is SEHNR and CDR2 is FQNEAQ (reference sequence). V was clipped by 5 bases and J by 6 bases; unmatched bases: 10. The CDR3 DNA follows: TGTGCCAGCAGCCCGGGGGGGCGATTTAGGGATACGCAGTATTTT. Translated: CASSPGGRFRDTQYF. The full variable domain, with the rest looked up from reference TRBV7-9 and TRBJ2-3, is DTGVSQNPRHKITKRGQNVTFRCDPISEHNRLYWYRQTLGQGPEFLTYFQNEAQLEKSRLLSDRFSAERPKGSFSTLEIQRTEQGDSAMYLCASSPGGRFRDTQYFGPGTRLTVL.

This clone was detected only once. The chain joins TRBV5-1 to TRBJ1-1; D gene uncertain. V shed 1 base and J shed 0 bases, with 7 bases lying between them. CDR3 length equals 14 residues. Germline V CDR1 and CDR2: SGHRS, YFSETQ. CDR3 coding DNA: TGCGCCAGCAGCTTGACCCTAGTGAACACTGAAGCTTTCTTT. Translated: CASSLTLVNTEAFF.

The chain combines TRBV7-9 with TRBJ1-3; 10 bases are a match to TRBD1. Germline V gene lookup returns CDR1 SEHNR and CDR2 FQNEAQ (reference sequence). V gave up 5 bases and J gave up 2 bases; unmatched junction bases: 6. This CDR3 spans 16 amino acids. The CDR3 DNA follows: TGTGCCAGCAGCCAGGGACAGGGGACCCCTGGAAACACCATATATTTT. Translating it yields CASSQGQGTPGNTIYF.